These T cell receptor beta chains were read from a single sample in a study of blood T cell repertoires in COVID-19. Sequencing was performed with immunoSEQ multiplex PCR; in TCRdb, only in-frame clones are kept and a portion is missing. The sample includes roughly 330,000 clones, roughly nine tenths of them seen just once. Sequencing was performed on PBMCs or T cells enriched from blood (not recorded which). These receptors were obtained from a woman in her thirties who had recovered from COVID-19. The CDR3 runs from the conserved cysteine through the conserved F or W. The order of the fields is V gene, clone size, D gene, J gene, CDR3 protein, CDR3 DNA. D genes are given only for firm matches. Only some rows state a clone size, as once, few, many or a class for expanded clones.

v_call: TRBV13
clone_size: .
d_call: TRBD1
j_call: TRBJ1-3
cdr3_aa: CASSLQGGQGYTIYF
cdr3_nt: TGTGCCAGCAGTTTACAGGGGGGACAGGGGTACACCATATATTTT

v_call: TRBV7-2
clone_size: .
d_call: .
j_call: TRBJ1-4
cdr3_aa: CASSLALGQGGTNEKLFF
cdr3_nt: TGTGCCAGCAGCTTAGCGCTTGGGCAGGGAGGGACTAATGAAAAACTGTTTTTT

v_call: TRBV7-2
clone_size: .
d_call: .
j_call: TRBJ1-2
cdr3_aa: CASSFTAKEDSGYTF
cdr3_nt: TGTGCCAGCAGCTTCACTGCGAAGGAGGACAGCGGCTACACCTTC

v_call: TRBV29-1
clone_size: .
d_call: .
j_call: TRBJ1-2
cdr3_aa: CSVEGADYGYTF
cdr3_nt: TGCAGCGTCGAGGGCGCAGACTATGGCTACACCTTC

v_call: TRBV5-1
clone_size: .
d_call: TRBD2
j_call: TRBJ2-2
cdr3_aa: CASRTPGGNTLGTGELFF
cdr3_nt: TGCGCCAGCAGAACACCGGGGGGTAACACATTGGGCACCGGGGAGCTGTTTTTT

v_call: TRBV6-2/TRBV6-3
clone_size: .
d_call: TRBD1
j_call: TRBJ1-5
cdr3_aa: CASSYEGTGSFRQPQHF
cdr3_nt: TGTGCCAGCAGTTATGAGGGGACAGGGTCGTTCCGGCAGCCCCAGCATTTT

v_call: TRBV7-3
clone_size: .
d_call: .
j_call: TRBJ2-1
cdr3_aa: CASSLVGASYNEQFF
cdr3_nt: TGTGCCAGCAGCTTAGTGGGGGCCTCCTACAATGAGCAGTTCTTC

v_call: TRBV7-3
clone_size: .
d_call: .
j_call: TRBJ2-5
cdr3_aa: CASSMTREETQYF
cdr3_nt: TGTGCCAGCAGCATGACTAGAGAAGAGACCCAGTACTTC

v_call: TRBV7-9
clone_size: few
d_call: .
j_call: TRBJ1-4
cdr3_aa: CASSFPGGGGKLFF
cdr3_nt: TGTGCCAGCAGCTTTCCCGGCGGCGGCGGGAAACTGTTTTTT

v_call: TRBV25-1
clone_size: .
d_call: .
j_call: TRBJ2-7
cdr3_aa: CASRDLTVPYEQYF
cdr3_nt: TGTGCCAGCAGGGACTTAACCGTTCCCTACGAGCAGTACTTC

v_call: TRBV28
clone_size: few
d_call: .
j_call: TRBJ1-2
cdr3_aa: CASGPRGRGYGYTF
cdr3_nt: TGTGCCAGTGGCCCGCGGGGCCGAGGCTATGGCTACACCTTC

v_call: TRBV29-1
clone_size: .
d_call: TRBD1
j_call: TRBJ1-2
cdr3_aa: CSVRGQGISGYTF
cdr3_nt: TGCAGCGTCCGAGGACAGGGAATATCTGGCTACACCTTC

v_call: TRBV7-2
clone_size: .
d_call: .
j_call: TRBJ1-1
cdr3_aa: CASSTTGGFGAEAFF
cdr3_nt: TGTGCCAGCAGCACTACCGGAGGTTTTGGCGCTGAAGCTTTCTTT

v_call: TRBV19
clone_size: .
d_call: .
j_call: TRBJ1-5
cdr3_aa: CASSISVYQPQHF
cdr3_nt: TGTGCCAGTAGTATATCGGTCTATCAGCCCCAGCATTTT

v_call: TRBV7-9
clone_size: .
d_call: .
j_call: TRBJ1-2
cdr3_aa: CASSPTTGVYGYTF
cdr3_nt: TGTGCCAGCAGCCCAACGACGGGGGTTTATGGCTACACCTTC

v_call: TRBV30
clone_size: .
d_call: .
j_call: TRBJ2-6
cdr3_aa: CAWSGGSSGANVLTF
cdr3_nt: TGTGCCTGGAGTGGCGGTAGCTCTGGGGCCAACGTCCTGACTTTC

v_call: TRBV5-4
clone_size: .
d_call: TRBD1
j_call: TRBJ2-2
cdr3_aa: CASSLAWSDRGLSGELFF
cdr3_nt: TGTGCCAGCAGCTTGGCCTGGTCGGACAGGGGGCTGTCCGGGGAGCTGTTTTTT

v_call: TRBV18
clone_size: .
d_call: .
j_call: TRBJ2-3
cdr3_aa: CASSPLRAPIGADTQYF
cdr3_nt: TGTGCCAGCTCACCATTGAGGGCCCCAATTGGGGCAGATACGCAGTATTTT

v_call: TRBV6-2/TRBV6-3
clone_size: once
d_call: TRBD1
j_call: TRBJ1-5
cdr3_aa: CASSLPTGGYDQPQHF
cdr3_nt: TGTGCCAGCAGCCTCCCTACAGGGGGCTACGATCAGCCCCAGCATTTT

v_call: TRBV9
clone_size: .
d_call: .
j_call: TRBJ1-1
cdr3_aa: CASSVDEGYTEAFF
cdr3_nt: TGTGCCAGCAGCGTAGATGAGGGTTACACTGAAGCTTTCTTT

v_call: TRBV9
clone_size: .
d_call: .
j_call: TRBJ2-1
cdr3_aa: CASSVAHQGYNEQFF
cdr3_nt: TGTGCCAGCAGCGTAGCCCATCAGGGGTACAATGAGCAGTTCTTC

v_call: TRBV12-3/TRBV12-4
clone_size: .
d_call: TRBD2
j_call: TRBJ2-3
cdr3_aa: CASRNAGADTQYF
cdr3_nt: TGTGCCAGCAGGAACGCGGGGGCAGATACGCAGTATTTT

v_call: TRBV29-1
clone_size: .
d_call: TRBD2
j_call: TRBJ2-7
cdr3_aa: CSVDGLAGANSYEQYF
cdr3_nt: TGCAGCGTTGATGGGTTAGCGGGGGCCAACTCCTACGAGCAGTACTTC

v_call: TRBV30
clone_size: .
d_call: TRBD2
j_call: TRBJ2-1
cdr3_aa: CAWSLRTSGASYNEQFF
cdr3_nt: TGTGCCTGGAGTCTCCGGACTAGCGGGGCGTCCTACAATGAGCAGTTCTTC

v_call: TRBV5-6
clone_size: .
d_call: .
j_call: TRBJ1-4
cdr3_aa: CASSSWGLDEKLFF
cdr3_nt: TGTGCCAGCAGTTCGTGGGGGCTCGATGAAAAACTGTTTTTT

v_call: TRBV4-1
clone_size: .
d_call: .
j_call: TRBJ1-5
cdr3_aa: CASSQAGRSYSNQPQHF
cdr3_nt: TGCGCCAGCAGCCAAGCCGGGAGGAGTTATAGCAATCAGCCCCAGCATTTT

v_call: TRBV7-8
clone_size: .
d_call: TRBD1
j_call: TRBJ2-2
cdr3_aa: CASTRQGTGELFF
cdr3_nt: TGTGCCAGCACCCGACAGGGGACCGGGGAGCTGTTTTTT

v_call: TRBV9
clone_size: .
d_call: .
j_call: TRBJ1-6
cdr3_aa: CASSDEGVGYNSPLHF
cdr3_nt: TGTGCCAGCAGCGATGAGGGGGTTGGTTATAATTCACCCCTCCACTTT

v_call: TRBV6-5
clone_size: once
d_call: .
j_call: TRBJ1-4
cdr3_aa: CATGRGSTNEKLFF
cdr3_nt: TGTGCCACCGGCAGGGGATCGACTAATGAAAAACTGTTTTTT

v_call: TRBV30
clone_size: once
d_call: .
j_call: TRBJ1-5
cdr3_aa: CAWSVLGSQNQPQHF
cdr3_nt: TGTGCCTGGAGTGTACTTGGGAGTCAGAATCAGCCCCAGCATTTT

v_call: TRBV9
clone_size: .
d_call: TRBD2
j_call: TRBJ2-1
cdr3_aa: CASSPQAGGIYNEQFF
cdr3_nt: TGTGCCAGCAGCCCCCAAGCGGGGGGAATCTACAATGAGCAGTTCTTC

v_call: TRBV5-4
clone_size: .
d_call: .
j_call: TRBJ2-2
cdr3_aa: CASSPGHSVTGELFF
cdr3_nt: TGTGCCAGCAGCCCGGGACATAGTGTCACCGGGGAGCTGTTTTTT

v_call: TRBV6-1
clone_size: .
d_call: .
j_call: TRBJ1-5
cdr3_aa: CASSELIYEGQHF
cdr3_nt: TGTGCCAGCAGTGAACTCATTTATGAGGGCCAGCATTTT

v_call: TRBV14
clone_size: .
d_call: .
j_call: TRBJ1-1
cdr3_aa: CASSQDLGRVGTEAFF
cdr3_nt: TGTGCCAGCAGCCAAGATCTGGGCAGGGTGGGCACTGAAGCTTTCTTT

v_call: TRBV29-1
clone_size: .
d_call: TRBD1
j_call: TRBJ1-1
cdr3_aa: CSGGLGQGGLNTEAFF
cdr3_nt: TGCAGCGGTGGATTAGGACAGGGAGGATTGAACACTGAAGCTTTCTTT

v_call: TRBV29-1
clone_size: .
d_call: .
j_call: TRBJ1-5
cdr3_aa: CSVRTTQGIQPQHF
cdr3_nt: TGCAGCGTTCGGACCACACAGGGTATCCAGCCCCAGCATTTT

v_call: TRBV5-1
clone_size: once
d_call: .
j_call: TRBJ1-2
cdr3_aa: CASSLVDRANYGYTF
cdr3_nt: TGCGCCAGCAGCTTGGTTGACAGAGCTAACTATGGCTACACCTTC

v_call: TRBV7-8
clone_size: .
d_call: .
j_call: TRBJ1-5
cdr3_aa: CASSLALNQPQHF
cdr3_nt: TGTGCCAGCAGCTTAGCCCTGAATCAGCCCCAGCATTTT

v_call: TRBV5-1
clone_size: .
d_call: .
j_call: TRBJ1-6
cdr3_aa: CASSLVPDYNSPLHF
cdr3_nt: TGCGCCAGCAGCTTGGTCCCAGACTATAATTCACCCCTCCACTTT

v_call: TRBV6-2/TRBV6-3
clone_size: .
d_call: TRBD1
j_call: TRBJ1-5
cdr3_aa: CASSYSISRDREANQPQHF
cdr3_nt: TGTGCCAGCAGTTACTCGATTAGCCGGGACAGGGAGGCCAATCAGCCCCAGCATTTT

v_call: TRBV6-5
clone_size: .
d_call: .
j_call: TRBJ1-3
cdr3_aa: CASMKPSEGNTIYF
cdr3_nt: TGTGCCAGCATGAAGCCCTCCGAAGGAAACACCATATATTTT

v_call: TRBV5-6
clone_size: .
d_call: .
j_call: TRBJ2-2
cdr3_aa: CASSLRFQNTGELFF
cdr3_nt: TGTGCCAGCAGCTTGCGGTTTCAGAACACCGGGGAGCTGTTTTTT

v_call: TRBV30
clone_size: .
d_call: .
j_call: TRBJ1-4
cdr3_aa: CAWISGTNEKLFF
cdr3_nt: TGTGCCTGGATCTCCGGAACTAATGAAAAACTGTTTTTT

v_call: TRBV6-6
clone_size: .
d_call: TRBD1
j_call: TRBJ1-4
cdr3_aa: CASSNGQESTNEKLFF
cdr3_nt: TGTGCCAGCAGTAACGGACAGGAGTCAACTAATGAAAAACTGTTTTTT

v_call: TRBV9
clone_size: .
d_call: TRBD1
j_call: TRBJ2-1
cdr3_aa: CASSKTGTGGRDEQFF
cdr3_nt: TGTGCCAGCAGCAAAACCGGGACAGGGGGCAGGGATGAGCAGTTCTTC

v_call: TRBV10-3
clone_size: .
d_call: TRBD2
j_call: TRBJ2-1
cdr3_aa: CASQGLAGGDEQFF
cdr3_nt: TGTGCCAGCCAGGGACTAGCGGGGGGCGATGAGCAGTTCTTC

v_call: TRBV6-2/TRBV6-3
clone_size: .
d_call: .
j_call: TRBJ2-7
cdr3_aa: CASSYYEALYEQYF
cdr3_nt: TGTGCCAGCAGTTACTACGAGGCATTGTACGAGCAGTACTTC

v_call: TRBV9
clone_size: .
d_call: TRBD1
j_call: TRBJ1-4
cdr3_aa: CASSAPDRGATNEKLFF
cdr3_nt: TGTGCCAGCAGCGCCCCGGACAGGGGGGCAACTAATGAAAAACTGTTTTTT

v_call: TRBV30
clone_size: .
d_call: .
j_call: TRBJ1-5
cdr3_aa: CASHLPNQPQHF
cdr3_nt: TGTGCCTCCCATCTACCCAATCAGCCCCAGCATTTT